Presented here are 6 T cell receptor beta chains from one specimen sequenced in a study of T cells after yellow fever vaccination. TCRdb re-analysed the 5' RACE reads in MiXCR, keeping a single row per CDR3 protein. Seen here are 300,000 or so distinct CDR3 sequences, 10% to 15% observed once, and the top ten hold about 0.51%. The sequences come from CD4+ T cells sorted from PBMCs, collected 45 days after the yellow fever booster vaccination. The receptors were gathered from a man aged 25 to 45 who received the YFV17D yellow fever vaccine.

This clonotype has ten or more counts. The rearrangement links TRBV28 to TRBJ2-6, with D perhaps being TRBD1 or TRBD2 (6 bases each). V lost 5 bases and J lost 4, with 9 bases in between. Per germline, CDR1 MDHEN and CDR2 SYDVKM. The CDR3 sequence is 14 residues long. The CDR3 nucleotides are TGTGCCAGCAGTCTAGGGGGGGGGGCCAACGTCCTGACTTTC. This gives the protein CASSLGGGANVLTF.

The V call is TRBV10-3, the J call TRBJ1-2, with D hard to call. CDR1 is ENHRY and CDR2 is SYGVKD in the germline V gene. V lost 6 bases, J lost 4 bases, and 12 bases lay in between. The CDR3 extends over 13 amino acids. The CDR3 region has the DNA TGTGCCATCAGCCCCTCAAACCCCTATGGCTACACCTTC. Encoded protein: CAISPSNPYGYTF.

This clonotype was seen only a few times. V gene TRBV6-1 combines with J gene TRBJ2-7; D assignment may be TRBD1 or TRBD2 (5 bases each). CDR1 and CDR2 from the germline V gene are MNHNS and SASEGT. The CDR3 is 14 amino acids. With 6 bases removed from V and 2 bases from J, the gap between germline ends came to 14 bases. The CDR3 spells CASSPGRTTYEQYF. As DNA, the CDR3 is TGTGCCAGCAGCCCGGGACGGACGACCTACGAGCAGTACTTC.

V gene TRBV12-5 combines with J gene TRBJ1-1; 9 bases map to TRBD1. Germline V gene sequence: CDR1 LGHNT, CDR2 FRNRAP. The CDR3 extends over 16 amino acids. Germline trimming cut 5 bases from V and 4 bases from J; bases unmatched to any gene: 11. DNA of the CDR3: TGTGCTAGTGGTCGTACAGGGGGCGCGGGGTTCACTGAAGCTTTCTTT. This encodes CASGRTGGAGFTEAFF. Full variable domain (remainder filled in from reference TRBV12-5 and TRBJ1-1): DARVTQTPRHKVTEMGQEVTMRCQPILGHNTVFWYRQTMMQGLELLAYFRNRAPLDDSGMPKDRFSAEMPDATLATLKIQPSEPRDSAVYFCASGRTGGAGFTEAFFGQGTRLTVV.

The rearrangement joins TRBV7-2 to TRBJ2-7; D call uncertain. This CDR3 has 16 residues. Deletions cut 3 bases from V and 2 bases from J, with 17 bases between. The germline gives CDR1 SGHTA, CDR2 FQGNSA. The CDR3 loop reads CASSLVSISDPYEQYF. The CDR3 region has the DNA TGTGCCAGCAGCTTGGTTTCGATCAGCGATCCCTACGAGCAGTACTTC.

V gene TRBV12-3 or TRBV12-4 combines with J gene TRBJ2-1, with D possibly called TRBD1 or TRBD2 (5 bases each). The length of the CDR3 is 15 residues. With 3 bases removed from V and 0 bases from J, the gap between germline ends came to 9 bases. The CDR3, as DNA: TGTGCCAGCAGTTTCCAGGGAGTCTCCTACAATGAGCAGTTCTTC. It yields the protein CASSFQGVSYNEQFF.